This TCR beta chain is from a study of T cells in Graves' hyperthyroidism and ophthalmopathy. The CDR3 runs to 13 residues. The ends lost 1 base at V and 3 bases at J; junction bases unmatched: 3. Germline V CDR1 and CDR2: DFQATT, SNEGSKA (reference sequence). Amplification targeted TCR beta CDR3 regions from RNA transcripts. First-round RT-PCR targeting the TCR CDR3 was performed with the HTBI primer set. One entry per CDR3 protein results from TCRdb running MiXCR on the multiplex PCR reads. The table records about 400,000 distinct CDR3 sequences, around 14% of them present only once. Out of 10 ml of fresh peripheral blood came the PBMCs. This clonotype was detected ten times or more.

This receptor was obtained from a woman aged 30 to 39 with Graves' hyperthyroidism. This rearrangement joins TRBV20-1 to TRBJ2-7; 7 bases line up with TRBD2. Input material: blood. This CDR3 reads CSARGGGYYEQYF. CDR3 bases: TGCAGTGCTAGAGGGGGGGGGTACTACGAGCAGTACTTC.